A single sample is the source of the 26 T cell receptor beta chains below, sequenced in a study of blood T cell repertoires in COVID-19. Generated by immunoSEQ multiplex PCR, the TCRdb table keeps only in-frame clones and is missing some. Among about 34,000 clones, roughly 73% were seen once, and the ten largest hold over 12%. The sequenced sample consisted of peripheral blood. The source is a man older than 75 with active or convalescent COVID-19.

The chain has TRBV10-3 and TRBJ2-1, with D perhaps matching TRBD1 (6 bases). V dropped 0 bases and J dropped 1 base, with 10 bases sitting between them. Per germline, CDR1 ENHRY and CDR2 SYGVKD. The CDR3 is 16 residues long. CDR3 nucleotide sequence: TGTGCCATCAGTGAGTCAGGGGGAAGGTCCTACAATGAGCAGTTCTTC. This translates into CAISESGGRSYNEQFF.

This clone turned up a few times. The V and J genes are TRBV7-9 and TRBJ1-4, with D perhaps matching TRBD1 (6 bases). The germline V gene has CDR1 SEHNR and CDR2 FQNEAQ (reference sequence). The V and J ends lost 5 bases and 8 bases respectively, with 15 bases between them. The CDR3 has 14 amino acids. CDR3 amino acids: CASSLRGFGEKLFF. The CDR3 coding sequence is TGTGCCAGCAGCCTCAGGGGATTTGGGGAAAAACTGTTTTTT.

V usage is TRBV19 and J usage is TRBJ2-5; 9 bases agree with TRBD2. CDR3 length equals 15 residues. V was clipped by 6 bases and J by 1 base; unmatched bases: 6. Germline V lookup: CDR1 LNHDA, CDR2 SQIVND (reference sequence). CDR3 protein: CASRSKLAGQETQYF. The CDR3 bases are TGTGCCAGTAGGTCCAAACTAGCGGGCCAAGAGACCCAGTACTTC.

The rearrangement links TRBV10-1 to TRBJ2-3; no firm D call. Germline V gene data show CDR1 as WNHNN and CDR2 as SYGVQD (reference sequence). The V gene lost 8 bases and the J gene lost 2 bases, with 11 bases spanning the gap. The CDR3 is 13 residues long. CDR3 bases: TGCGCCAGCGCGGCTAAGCTCACAGATACGCAGTATTTT. Protein: CASAAKLTDTQYF.

There are a few counts of this clone. The rearrangement uses TRBV2 and TRBJ1-5; 8 nucleotides match TRBD1. V trimming: 6 bases; J trimming: 0 bases; junction bases outside the gene matches: 19. Looked up from germline, CDR1 is SNHLY and CDR2 is FYNNEI. The CDR3 contains 20 residues. The CDR3 DNA follows: TGTGCCAGCAGCCCCAATCCCAGGACAGGGTCAAATTATAGCAATCAGCCCCAGCATTTT. Encoded protein: CASSPNPRTGSNYSNQPQHF.

This clone was observed a handful of times. The genes are TRBV12-3 or TRBV12-4 and TRBJ2-7, with 7 bases aligning to TRBD1. This CDR3 is 13 amino acids long. The trim removed 1 base at V and 4 bases at J, leaving 1 base unmatched. This CDR3 reads CASSLVRGYEQYF. The CDR3 DNA is TGTGCCAGCAGTTTAGTCAGGGGGTACGAGCAGTACTTC.

V usage is TRBV7-2 and J usage is TRBJ2-1, with TRBD2 matching 8 bases. Looked up from germline, CDR1 is SGHTA and CDR2 is FQGNSA. The CDR3 spans 19 residues. V shed 5 bases and J 7 bases; nucleotides not matched to a gene: 22. CDR3 sequence reads: CASSQNPAPRAGELNEQFF. The DNA of the CDR3 is TGTGCCAGCAGCCAAAACCCAGCCCCTCGAGCGGGAGAGTTGAATGAGCAGTTCTTC. Combining the CDR3 with reference TRBV7-2 and TRBJ2-1 gives the whole variable domain GAGVSQSPSNKVTEKGKDVELRCDPISGHTALYWYRQSLGQGLEFLIYFQGNSAPDKSGLPSDRFSAERTGGSVSTLTIQRTQQEDSAVYLCASSQNPAPRAGELNEQFFGPGTRLTVL.

This clone was seen a handful of times. The chain employs TRBV5-1 and TRBJ2-7; D perhaps matches TRBD1 (5 bases). Between the trimmed V and J ends, which lost 0 bases and 0 bases, there was a span of 7 bases. Germline assignment: CDR1 SGHRS and CDR2 YFSETQ. This CDR3 region has 14 residues. CDR3 loop: CASSLGQSSYEQYF. Here the CDR3 DNA reads TGCGCCAGCAGCTTGGGACAGAGCTCCTACGAGCAGTACTTC.

This clone showed up just once. V is TRBV28 and J is TRBJ2-3; D may be TRBD2 (6 bases). The CDR3 extends over 15 amino acids. V gave up 3 bases and J gave up 2 bases, with 12 bases separating them. CDR1 is MDHEN and CDR2 is SYDVKM in the germline V gene. The CDR3 nucleotides read TGTGCCAGCAGTTTTAGAGTAGCGGACACAGATACGCAGTATTTT. Translating it yields CASSFRVADTDTQYF. Using reference TRBV28 and TRBJ2-3 for the parts outside the CDR3, the full variable domain is DVKVTQSSRYLVKRTGEKVFLECVQDMDHENMFWYRQDPGLGLRLIYFSYDVKMKEKGDIPEGYSVSREKKERFSLILESASTNQTSMYLCASSFRVADTDTQYFGPGTRLTVL.

The table lists this clone with a count of one. V usage is TRBV3-1 (or the pseudogene TRBV3-2) and J usage is TRBJ2-3, with a weak D call TRBD1 (5 bases). The germline CDR1 and CDR2 sequences are LGHDT and YNNKEL (reference sequence). The CDR3 loop spans 16 amino acids. Trimming cost V 0 bases and J 1 base, with 11 bases left between them. The CDR3 DNA is TGTGCCAGCAGCCAAGATACGACACAGGGCACAGATACGCAGTATTTT. Protein: CASSQDTTQGTDTQYF.

V and J are TRBV12-3 or TRBV12-4 and TRBJ1-6; D may be TRBD1 (5 bases). Trimming cost V 5 bases and J 9 bases, with 8 bases left between them. The CDR3 covers 12 residues. The CDR3 is CASSPTVSPLHF. The CDR3 DNA is TGTGCCAGCAGTCCGACAGTTTCACCCCTCCACTTT.

The rearrangement joins TRBV20-1 to TRBJ2-3; 9 nucleotides match TRBD2. The CDR3 is 17 amino acids. Germline CDR1 and CDR2: DFQATT and SNEGSKA (reference sequence). The J segment lost 1 base and the V segment lost 3 bases, leaving 11 bases of the junction unmatched. CDR3 in amino acids: CSASLVAGDPRTDTQYF. The CDR3 nucleotides are TGCAGTGCTAGTCTGGTAGCGGGAGACCCCCGCACAGATACGCAGTATTTT.

The rearrangement joins TRBV30 to TRBJ2-3; 7 bases match TRBD2. With 3 bases clipped from V and 4 bases from J, the junction kept 7 bases outside the gene matches. The germline V gene encodes CDR1 GTSNPN and CDR2 SVGIG (reference sequence). The CDR3 sequence is 14 residues long. This CDR3 is CAWRKTGLPDTQYF. The CDR3, as DNA: TGTGCCTGGAGGAAGACGGGACTACCAGATACGCAGTATTTT.

V and J are TRBV4-3 and TRBJ2-1; 9 bases are shared with TRBD1. The CDR3 contains 16 residues. Trimming removed 1 base from V and 2 bases from J; junction bases left unmatched: 3. The germline gives CDR1 LGHNA, CDR2 YSLEER. CDR3 residues: CASSQGTGDTYNEQFF. For the CDR3, the DNA is TGCGCCAGCAGCCAAGGGACAGGGGATACCTACAATGAGCAGTTCTTC.

This clone was seen more than once but under ten times. The chain combines TRBV6-1 with TRBJ2-3; possible D gene TRBD2, 6 bases. V was trimmed by 3 bases and J by 0 bases, leaving 7 bases between them. The CDR3 has 14 amino acids. Per the germline V gene, CDR1 is MNHNS and CDR2 is SASEGT. CDR3 protein: CASSDAGSTDTQYF. The CDR3 nucleotides are TGTGCCAGCAGTGACGCGGGAAGCACAGATACGCAGTATTTT.

This clone has a handful of counts. The chain employs TRBV7-8 and TRBJ1-2; D might be TRBD1 (5 bases). The CDR3 sequence is 13 residues long. Germline-derived CDR1 and CDR2 are SGHVS and FQNEAQ. Deletions cut 2 bases from V and 4 bases from J, with 8 bases between. CDR3 loop: CASSLQGPYGYTF. The CDR3, as DNA: TGTGCCAGCAGCTTACAGGGCCCCTATGGCTACACCTTC.

This clone was detected ten times or more. The chain uses TRBV30 and TRBJ2-7, with 9 positions matching TRBD2. CDR3 length equals 14 residues. V was pared by 5 bases and J by 0 bases, with 5 bases of the junction left unmatched. Germline V CDR1 and CDR2: GTSNPN, SVGIG (reference sequence). CDR3 sequence reads: CAWQISGSSYEQYF. CDR3 in DNA: TGTGCCTGGCAAATTAGCGGGAGCTCCTACGAGCAGTACTTC.

This clone was counted between two and nine times. This chain joins TRBV5-1 and TRBJ2-5; 9 bases match TRBD2. CDR1 and CDR2 (germline): SGHRS, YFSETQ. This CDR3 contains 16 residues. Trimming removed 0 bases from V and 0 bases from J; junction bases left unmatched: 3. The CDR3 DNA is TGCGCCAGCAGCTTGGCTGCTAGCGGGGACCAAGAGACCCAGTACTTC. As protein: CASSLAASGDQETQYF.

The rearrangement joins TRBV28 to TRBJ2-1; 7 bases agree with TRBD1. Germline loops: CDR1 MDHEN, CDR2 SYDVKM. The V segment lost 5 bases and the J segment 6 bases; nucleotides outside the gene matches: 7. The CDR3 sequence is 14 residues long. CDR3 in DNA: TGTGCCAGCAGTGGGACAGACTATGGCAATGAGCAGTTCTTC. The encoded protein is CASSGTDYGNEQFF.

V gene TRBV29-1 combines with J gene TRBJ1-1; TRBD1 might be the D (5 bases). The germline V gene has CDR1 SQVTM and CDR2 ANQGSEA. CDR3 size: 14 residues. Trimming removed 6 bases from V and 2 bases from J, with 16 bases in between. CDR3 sequence reads: CSVRPTTDNTEAFF. CDR3 sequence (DNA): TGCAGCGTCCGGCCAACGACAGACAACACTGAAGCTTTCTTT. Using reference TRBV29-1 and TRBJ1-1 for the parts outside the CDR3, the full variable domain is SAVISQKPSRDICQRGTSLTIQCQVDSQVTMMFWYRQQPGQSLTLIATANQGSEATYESGFVIDKFPISRPNLTFSTLTVSNMSPEDSSIYLCSVRPTTDNTEAFFGQGTRLTVV.

This chain connects TRBV18 to TRBJ2-2; TRBD2 matches 7 bases. Germline V CDR1 and CDR2: KGHSH, LQKENI. This CDR3 region has 17 residues. The V segment lost 4 bases and the J segment 3 bases; nucleotides outside the gene matches: 11. The CDR3 nucleotides read TGTGCCAGCTCACGTTCGTCTGGGACTATACACACCGGGGAGCTGTTTTTT. Translating gives CASSRSSGTIHTGELFF.

This rearrangement joins TRBV4-2 to TRBJ2-1; 8 nucleotides line up with TRBD2. The CDR3 consists of 17 residues. Unmatched junction bases numbered 4, after V lost 0 bases and J lost 0 bases. In germline, CDR1 is LGHNA, CDR2 YNFKEQ. In DNA form, the CDR3 reads TGTGCCAGCAGCCAAGAATCTGGGACTAGCTCCTACAATGAGCAGTTCTTC. This sequence encodes CASSQESGTSSYNEQFF.

This chain joins TRBV4-2 and TRBJ2-2; D uncertain. The CDR3 sequence is 12 residues long. Germline values: CDR1 LGHNA, CDR2 YNFKEQ. Trimming pared 1 base from V and 7 bases from J, leaving 4 bases between. For the CDR3, the DNA is TGTGCCAGCAGCCAAGGCTACGGGGAGCTGTTTTTT. It translates to CASSQGYGELFF.

This clone was recorded once. This sequence joins TRBV6-2 or TRBV6-3 and TRBJ1-1; no definite D call. Germline V gives CDR1 MNHEY, CDR2 SVGEGT. V lost 1 base and J 8 bases, leaving 8 bases between the germline ends. This CDR3 has 12 residues. The CDR3 DNA follows: TGTGCCAGCAGTTACTACGGAGGAGAAGCTTTCTTT. Protein product: CASSYYGGEAFF.

The CDR3 loop is CASSPSYNEQFF. In DNA, the CDR3 is TGTGCCAGCAGCCCATCCTACAATGAGCAGTTCTTC. The chain links TRBV3-1 (or the pseudogene TRBV3-2) to TRBJ2-1; D is undetermined. CDR1 is LGHDT and CDR2 is YNNKEL in the germline V gene (reference sequence). V was shortened by 4 bases and J by 1 base, with 2 bases between the two germline ends. The CDR3 length is 12 residues.

A single count supports this clone. The chain links TRBV9 to TRBJ2-1, with TRBD2 matching 8 bases. Germline-derived CDR1 and CDR2 are SGDLS and YYNGEE. The V gene end was trimmed by 1 base and the J gene end by 3 bases; junction bases not matched to a gene: 3. CDR3 length equals 15 residues. CDR3 region: CASSVREGVYNEQFF. The CDR3 bases are TGTGCCAGCAGCGTACGGGAGGGGGTCTACAATGAGCAGTTCTTC.